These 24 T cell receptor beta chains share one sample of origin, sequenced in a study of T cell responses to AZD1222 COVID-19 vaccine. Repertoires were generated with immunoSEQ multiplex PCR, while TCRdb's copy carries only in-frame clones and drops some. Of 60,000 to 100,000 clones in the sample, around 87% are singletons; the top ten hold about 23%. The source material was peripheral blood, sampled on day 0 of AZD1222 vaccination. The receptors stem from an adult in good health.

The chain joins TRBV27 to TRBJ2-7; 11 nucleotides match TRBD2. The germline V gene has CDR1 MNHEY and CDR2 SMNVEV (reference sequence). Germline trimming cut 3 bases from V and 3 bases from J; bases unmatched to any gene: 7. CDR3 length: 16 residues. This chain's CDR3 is CASSFSGTSGYYEQYF. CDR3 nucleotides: TGTGCCAGCAGTTTCTCCGGGACTAGCGGATACTACGAGCAGTACTTC.

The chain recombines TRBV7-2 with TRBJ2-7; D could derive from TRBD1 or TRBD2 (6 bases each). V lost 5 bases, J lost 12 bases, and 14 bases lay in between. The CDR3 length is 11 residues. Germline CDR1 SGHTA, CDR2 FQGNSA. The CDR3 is CASSPRGTLYF. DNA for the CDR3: TGTGCCAGCAGCCCCCGCGGGACACTGTACTTC.

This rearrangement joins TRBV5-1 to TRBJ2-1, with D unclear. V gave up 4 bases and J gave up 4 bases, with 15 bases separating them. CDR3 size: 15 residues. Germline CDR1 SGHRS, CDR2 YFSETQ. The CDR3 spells CASSPSIEDYNEQFF. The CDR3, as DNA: TGCGCCAGCAGCCCGTCGATAGAGGATTACAATGAGCAGTTCTTC.

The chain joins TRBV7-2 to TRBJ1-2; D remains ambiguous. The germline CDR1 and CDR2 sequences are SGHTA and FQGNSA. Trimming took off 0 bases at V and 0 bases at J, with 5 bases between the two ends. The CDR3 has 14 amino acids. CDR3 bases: TGTGCCAGCAGCTTAGCCGTCCCTAACTATGGCTACACCTTC. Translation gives CASSLAVPNYGYTF.

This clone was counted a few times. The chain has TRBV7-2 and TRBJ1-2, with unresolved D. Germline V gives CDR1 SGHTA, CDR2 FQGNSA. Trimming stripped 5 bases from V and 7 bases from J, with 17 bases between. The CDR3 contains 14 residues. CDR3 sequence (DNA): TGTGCCAGCAGCCAGGCGGCCTCCGCTAGTGGCTACACCTTC. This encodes CASSQAASASGYTF.

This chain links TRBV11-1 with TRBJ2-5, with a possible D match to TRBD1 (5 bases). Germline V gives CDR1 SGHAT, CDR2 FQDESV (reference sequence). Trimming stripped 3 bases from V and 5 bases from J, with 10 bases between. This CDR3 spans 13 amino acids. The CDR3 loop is CASSFSGIETQYF. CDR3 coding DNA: TGTGCCAGCAGCTTTTCAGGGATCGAGACCCAGTACTTC.

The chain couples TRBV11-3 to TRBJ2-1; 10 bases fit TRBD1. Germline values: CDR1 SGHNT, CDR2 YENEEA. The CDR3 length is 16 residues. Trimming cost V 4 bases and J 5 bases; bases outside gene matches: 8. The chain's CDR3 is CASSSRKGQGNNEQFF. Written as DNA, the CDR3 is TGTGCCAGCAGCTCTAGGAAGGGACAGGGGAACAATGAGCAGTTCTTC.

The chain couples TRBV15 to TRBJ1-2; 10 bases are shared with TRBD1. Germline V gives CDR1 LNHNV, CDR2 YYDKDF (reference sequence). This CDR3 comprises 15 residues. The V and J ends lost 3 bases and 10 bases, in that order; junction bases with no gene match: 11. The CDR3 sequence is CATSSRQGASLDYTF. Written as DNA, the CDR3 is TGTGCCACCAGCAGCAGACAGGGGGCTTCATTGGACTACACCTTC.

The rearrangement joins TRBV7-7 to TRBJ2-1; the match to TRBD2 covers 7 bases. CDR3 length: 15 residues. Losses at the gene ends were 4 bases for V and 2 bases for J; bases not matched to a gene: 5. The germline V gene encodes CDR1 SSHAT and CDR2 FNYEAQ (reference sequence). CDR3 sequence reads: CASSSTGGPYNEQFF. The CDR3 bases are TGTGCCAGCAGCTCAACGGGAGGCCCCTACAATGAGCAGTTCTTC.

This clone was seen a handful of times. CDR3 sequence reads: CASSQGGTANYGYTF. The CDR3 DNA reads TGTGCCAGCAGCCAAGGAGGGACAGCCAACTATGGCTACACCTTC. The chain couples TRBV3-1 (or the pseudogene TRBV3-2) to TRBJ1-2; 7 positions match TRBD1. With 1 base clipped from V and 2 bases from J, the junction kept 4 bases outside the gene matches. From germline, CDR1 is LGHDT and CDR2 YNNKEL (reference sequence). The CDR3 length is 15 residues.

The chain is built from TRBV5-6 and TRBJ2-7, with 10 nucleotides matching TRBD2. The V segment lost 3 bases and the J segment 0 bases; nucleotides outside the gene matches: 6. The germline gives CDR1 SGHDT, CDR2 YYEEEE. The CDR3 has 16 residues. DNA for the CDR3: TGTGCCAGCAGCTCGGGGACTAGCGAGCTCTCCTACGAGCAGTACTTC. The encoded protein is CASSSGTSELSYEQYF. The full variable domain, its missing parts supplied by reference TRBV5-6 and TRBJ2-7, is DAGVTQSPTHLIKTRGQQVTLRCSPKSGHDTVSWYQQALGQGPQFIFQYYEEEERQRGNFPDRFSGHQFPNYSSELNVNALLLGDSALYLCASSSGTSELSYEQYFGPGTRLTVT.

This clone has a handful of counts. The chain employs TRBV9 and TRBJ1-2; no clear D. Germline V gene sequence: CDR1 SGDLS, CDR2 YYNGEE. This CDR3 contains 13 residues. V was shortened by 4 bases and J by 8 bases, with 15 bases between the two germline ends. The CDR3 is CASSPGLRMGYTF. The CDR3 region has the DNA TGTGCCAGCAGCCCTGGTCTCCGTATGGGCTACACCTTC.

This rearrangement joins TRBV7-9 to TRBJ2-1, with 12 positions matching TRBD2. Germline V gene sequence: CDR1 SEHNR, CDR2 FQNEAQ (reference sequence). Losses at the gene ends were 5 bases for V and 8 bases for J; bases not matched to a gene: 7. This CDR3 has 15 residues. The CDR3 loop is CASSLTSGSTDEQFF. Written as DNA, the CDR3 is TGTGCCAGCAGCCTGACTAGCGGGAGTACGGATGAGCAGTTCTTC.

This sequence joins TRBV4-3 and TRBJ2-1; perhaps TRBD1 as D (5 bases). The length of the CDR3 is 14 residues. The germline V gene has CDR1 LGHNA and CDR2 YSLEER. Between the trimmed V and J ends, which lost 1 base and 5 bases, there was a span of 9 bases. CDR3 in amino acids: CASSQAARDNEQFF. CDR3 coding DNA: TGCGCCAGCAGCCAAGCGGCCAGGGACAATGAGCAGTTCTTC.

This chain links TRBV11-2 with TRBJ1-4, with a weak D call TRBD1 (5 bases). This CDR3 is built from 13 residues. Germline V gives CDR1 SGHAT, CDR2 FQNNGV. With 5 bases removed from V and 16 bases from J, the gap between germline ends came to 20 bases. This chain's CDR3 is CASSPIGEGPWFF. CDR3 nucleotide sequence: TGTGCCAGCAGCCCCATCGGGGAGGGGCCTTGGTTTTTT.

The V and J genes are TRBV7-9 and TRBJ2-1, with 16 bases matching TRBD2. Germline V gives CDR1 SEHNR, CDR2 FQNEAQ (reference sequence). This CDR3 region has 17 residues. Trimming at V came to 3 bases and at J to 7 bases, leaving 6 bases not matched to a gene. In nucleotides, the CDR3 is TGTGCCAGCAGCTTTGGTTGGGGACTAGCGGGAGGGAATGAGCAGTTCTTC. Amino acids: CASSFGWGLAGGNEQFF.

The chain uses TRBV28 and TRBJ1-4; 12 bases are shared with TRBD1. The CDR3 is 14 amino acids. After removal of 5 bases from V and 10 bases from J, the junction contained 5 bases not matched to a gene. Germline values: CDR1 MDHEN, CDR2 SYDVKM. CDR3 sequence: CASSPGQGAGKLFF. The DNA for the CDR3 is TGTGCCAGCAGTCCGGGACAGGGGGCGGGAAAACTGTTTTTT.

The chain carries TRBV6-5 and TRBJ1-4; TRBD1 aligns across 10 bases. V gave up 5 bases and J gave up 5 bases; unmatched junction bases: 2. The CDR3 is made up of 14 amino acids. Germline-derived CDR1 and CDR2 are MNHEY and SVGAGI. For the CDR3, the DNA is TGTGCCAGCAGTAGGGGACAGGGGAATGAAAAACTGTTTTTT. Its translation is CASSRGQGNEKLFF.

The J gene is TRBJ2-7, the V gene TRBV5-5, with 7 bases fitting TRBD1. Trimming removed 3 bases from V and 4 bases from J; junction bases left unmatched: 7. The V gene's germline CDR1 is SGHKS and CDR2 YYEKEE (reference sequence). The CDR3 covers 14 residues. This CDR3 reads CASSSTGTVYEQYF. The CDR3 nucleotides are TGTGCCAGCAGCTCTACCGGGACAGTTTACGAGCAGTACTTC.

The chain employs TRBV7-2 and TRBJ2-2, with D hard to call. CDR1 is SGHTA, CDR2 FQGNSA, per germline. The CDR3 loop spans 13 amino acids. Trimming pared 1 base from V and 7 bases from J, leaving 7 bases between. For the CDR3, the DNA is TGTGCCAGCAGCTTAGAGTCGGTCGGGGAGCTGTTTTTT. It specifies CASSLESVGELFF.

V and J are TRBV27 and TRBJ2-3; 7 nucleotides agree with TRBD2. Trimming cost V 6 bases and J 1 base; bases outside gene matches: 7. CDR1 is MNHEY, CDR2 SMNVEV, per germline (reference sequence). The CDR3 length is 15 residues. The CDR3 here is CASSYAGAGTDTQYF. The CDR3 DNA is TGTGCCAGCAGCTACGCGGGAGCGGGCACAGATACGCAGTATTTT.

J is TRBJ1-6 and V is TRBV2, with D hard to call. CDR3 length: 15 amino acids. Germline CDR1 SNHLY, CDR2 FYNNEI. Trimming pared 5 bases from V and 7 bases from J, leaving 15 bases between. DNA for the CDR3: TGTGCCAGCAGTTTTCGGCCTCGGGAGAATTCACCCCTCCACTTT. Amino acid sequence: CASSFRPRENSPLHF. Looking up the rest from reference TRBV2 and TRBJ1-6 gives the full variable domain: EPEVTQTPSHQVTQMGQEVILRCVPISNHLYFYWYRQILGQKVEFLVSFYNNEISEKSEIFDDQFSVERPDGSNFTLKIRSTKLEDSAMYFCASSFRPRENSPLHFGNGTRLTVT.

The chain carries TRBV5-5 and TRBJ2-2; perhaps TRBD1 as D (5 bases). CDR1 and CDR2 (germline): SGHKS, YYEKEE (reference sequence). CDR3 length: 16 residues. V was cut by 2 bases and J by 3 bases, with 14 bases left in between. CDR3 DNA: TGTGCCAGCAGCTTCTTTCCTGACAGTCACACCGGGGAGCTGTTTTTT. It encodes CASSFFPDSHTGELFF.

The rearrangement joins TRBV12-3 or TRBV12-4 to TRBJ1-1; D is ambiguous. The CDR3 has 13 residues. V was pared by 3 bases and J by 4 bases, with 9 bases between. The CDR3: CASSLLVSTEAFF. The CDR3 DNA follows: TGTGCCAGCAGTTTGTTGGTCTCCACTGAAGCTTTCTTT.